This TCR beta chain was recorded in a study of T cell repertoires in cytomegalovirus infection. Germline V lookup: CDR1 MGHRA, CDR2 YSYEKL. The germline V and J ends were trimmed by 0 bases and 3 bases, with 15 bases remaining between them. The CDR3 is 17 amino acids. This clonotype was recorded many times. TCRdb re-called the reads through MiXCR, storing one row per CDR3 protein. This table holds over 300,000 distinct CDR3 sequences, 17% found once. J is TRBJ1-5 and V is TRBV4-1; D ambiguous. The sample comprised PBMCs. The receptor was isolated from a human donor in good health (CMV status not recorded). Some clones in this sample may be carry-over from other donors' samples. CDR3 in DNA: TGCGCCAGCAGCCAAGATACAGTCCCCACTACCAATCAGCCCCAGCATTTT. Protein sequence: CASSQDTVPTTNQPQHF.